Here is one T cell receptor (beta chain) with its context. Its antigen remains unknown. This sample is drawn from a study of beta chain features in type 1 diabetes. For the study at large: The samples had about 110,000,000 sorted cells examined in all.

Trimming cost V 5 bases and J 3 bases, with 11 bases left between them. This CDR3 has 14 residues. Germline V gene data show CDR1 as SGHTA and CDR2 as FQGNSA. Study results and limitations: Shortening of TCRB CDR3s, moderate but significant, appeared in all four CD4+ subsets of Type 1 diabetes patients.

Expressed TCRB transcripts were sequenced, since all the RNA that had been isolated was reverse transcribed. The repertoire was sequenced with immunoSEQ multiplex PCR; TCRdb's copy has only in-frame clones and lacks some. The sample has about 340,000 clones; around an eighth are singletons. The TCR originated in a woman younger than 35 with type 1 diabetes. V and J are TRBV7-2 and TRBJ2-1; D call uncertain. Sequencing input: naive CD4+ T cells from blood. This chain's CDR3 is CASSRPRNYNEQFF. As DNA, the CDR3 is TGTGCCAGCAGCCGCCCCAGAAACTACAATGAGCAGTTCTTC.